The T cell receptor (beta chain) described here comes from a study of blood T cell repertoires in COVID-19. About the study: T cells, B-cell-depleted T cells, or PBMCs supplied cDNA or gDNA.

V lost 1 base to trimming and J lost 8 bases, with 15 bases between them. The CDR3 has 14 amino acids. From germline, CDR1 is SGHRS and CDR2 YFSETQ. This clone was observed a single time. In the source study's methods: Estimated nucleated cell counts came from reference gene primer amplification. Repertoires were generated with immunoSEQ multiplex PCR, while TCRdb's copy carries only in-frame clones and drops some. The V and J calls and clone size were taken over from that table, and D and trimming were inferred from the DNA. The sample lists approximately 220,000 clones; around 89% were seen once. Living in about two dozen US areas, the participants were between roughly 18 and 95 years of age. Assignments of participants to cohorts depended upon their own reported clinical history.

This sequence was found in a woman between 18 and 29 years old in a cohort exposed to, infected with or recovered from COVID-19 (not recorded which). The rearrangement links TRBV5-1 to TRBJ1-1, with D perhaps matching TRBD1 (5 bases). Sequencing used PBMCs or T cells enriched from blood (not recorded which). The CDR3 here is CASSLRGTAGEAFF. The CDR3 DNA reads TGCGCCAGCAGCTTGCGCGGGACGGCTGGGGAAGCTTTCTTT. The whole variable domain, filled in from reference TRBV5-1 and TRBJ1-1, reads KAGVTQTPRYLIKTRGQQVTLSCSPISGHRSVSWYQQTPGQGLQFLFEYFSETQRNKGNFPGRFSGRQFSNSRSEMNVSTLELGDSALYLCASSLRGTAGEAFFGQGTRLTVV.